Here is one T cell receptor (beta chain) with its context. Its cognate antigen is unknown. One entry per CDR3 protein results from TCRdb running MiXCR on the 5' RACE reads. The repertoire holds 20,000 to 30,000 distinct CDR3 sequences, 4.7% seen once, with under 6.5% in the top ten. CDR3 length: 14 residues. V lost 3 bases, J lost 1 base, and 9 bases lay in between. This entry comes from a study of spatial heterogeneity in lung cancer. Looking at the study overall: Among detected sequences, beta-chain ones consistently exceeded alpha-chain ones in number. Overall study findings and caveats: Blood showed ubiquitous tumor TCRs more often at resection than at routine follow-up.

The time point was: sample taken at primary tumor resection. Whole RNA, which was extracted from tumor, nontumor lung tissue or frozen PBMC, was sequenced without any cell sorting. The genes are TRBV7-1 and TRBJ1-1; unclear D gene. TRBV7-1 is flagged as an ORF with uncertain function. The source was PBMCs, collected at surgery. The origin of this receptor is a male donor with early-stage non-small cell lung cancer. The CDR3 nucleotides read TGTGCCAGCAGCTCTTTTGGGGAGAACACTGAAGCTTTCTTT. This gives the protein CASSSFGENTEAFF.